A selection of T cell receptor beta chains follows, all from one sample in a study of blood T cell repertoires in COVID-19. Clones were read by immunoSEQ multiplex PCR, and TCRdb kept only the in-frame ones, dropping some. Here the sample spans approximately 250,000 clones, around 88% being singletons. The sequenced material came from PBMCs or T cells enriched from blood (not recorded which). The receptors here all came from a woman between 35 and 50 years old with acute COVID-19. The CDR3 runs from the conserved cysteine through the conserved F or W. Fields, in order: V gene, J gene, CDR3 protein.

TRBV27	TRBJ2-6	CASSSPIGANVLTF
TRBV7-9	TRBJ1-4	CASSLGVAEKLFF
TRBV6-1	TRBJ1-5	CASSELRWRTGMGNQPQHF
TRBV7-2	TRBJ2-5	CASSTRQGETQYF
TRBV2	TRBJ1-4	CASSDHRGLEKLFF
TRBV27	TRBJ1-2	CASSFGATNYGYTF
TRBV19	TRBJ1-1	CASSALWGQRNTEAFF
TRBV28	TRBJ1-6	CASSLFRTGVDSPLHF
TRBV2	TRBJ2-7	CASSEGTATYEQYF
TRBV19	TRBJ2-3	CASSIEGSTDTQYF
TRBV6-6	TRBJ2-1	CASTGLAGGTNEQFF
TRBV7-9	TRBJ2-1	CASSLEAGAWLNEQFF
TRBV9	TRBJ2-2	CASSVAPSTTMWTGELFF
TRBV28	TRBJ2-7	CASSLGGSGTGIYEQYF
TRBV18	TRBJ1-3	CASSPSRPDISGNTIYF
TRBV5-6	TRBJ2-5	CASSFSETQYF
TRBV5-6	TRBJ1-6	CASSLDRESPLHF
TRBV2	TRBJ1-2	CASRLQGADYGYTF
TRBV5-4	TRBJ2-5	CASSLAGGMQETQYF
TRBV10-3	TRBJ1-1	CAISESRGRSDTEAFF
TRBV10-1	TRBJ1-3	CASSEQQGNTIYF
TRBV6-5	TRBJ1-2	CAIWTGRGYTF
TRBV27	TRBJ2-1	CASSKRTGGSNEQFF
TRBV29-1	TRBJ2-2	CSVVTGSGELFF
TRBV28	TRBJ1-2	CASSSAGTGIDYGYTF
TRBV5-5	TRBJ2-2	CASSLTGSHGELFF
TRBV30	TRBJ1-2	CAWSVFNRERRGYTF
TRBV6-6	TRBJ1-1	CASSYTGTGATEAFF
TRBV7-9	TRBJ2-1	CASTSVSGRSYNEQFF
TRBV11-2	TRBJ2-1	CASSLVWRAELYNEQFF
TRBV5-1	TRBJ2-7	CASSLEGLAGNGVNEQYF
TRBV5-6	TRBJ2-7	CASSLKSPSYSYEQYF
TRBV5-1	TRBJ1-4	CASSPQGGSLNEKLFF
TRBV2	TRBJ2-3	CASGRTQRQDTQYF
TRBV27	TRBJ1-5	CASSLKGPPRPQHF
TRBV19	TRBJ2-5	CASSILGARETQYF
TRBV27	TRBJ1-4	CASTGTGRDATNEKLFF